The 19 T cell receptor beta chains below come from one sample, sequenced in a study of blood T cell repertoires in COVID-19. Produced via immunoSEQ multiplex PCR; TCRdb's table is partial and in-frame only. The sample holds around 320,000 clones, about nine tenths seen once. The source material was peripheral blood. The receptor source for this set is a woman aged 30 to 39 who had recovered from COVID-19.

The J gene is TRBJ2-7, the V gene TRBV27; a weak D match, TRBD2 (6 bases). This CDR3 comprises 12 residues. Per germline, CDR1 MNHEY and CDR2 SMNVEV (reference sequence). V was pared by 6 bases and J by 5 bases, with 11 bases between. The CDR3 coding sequence is TGTGCCAGCAGAACCACGGGGGACGAGCAGTACTTC. Translating it yields CASRTTGDEQYF.

The chain recombines TRBV7-9 with TRBJ2-5; D is possibly TRBD1 (6 bases). Germline CDR1 SEHNR, CDR2 FQNEAQ (reference sequence). The germline V and J ends were trimmed by 1 base and 4 bases, with 10 bases remaining between them. The CDR3 is 14 residues long. CDR3 sequence: CASSLGAGVETQYF. The CDR3 DNA sequence: TGTGCCAGCAGCTTAGGGGCAGGGGTAGAGACCCAGTACTTC. The full variable domain, rest sourced from reference TRBV7-9 and TRBJ2-5, is DTGVSQNPRHKITKRGQNVTFRCDPISEHNRLYWYRQTLGQGPEFLTYFQNEAQLEKSRLLSDRFSAERPKGSFSTLEIQRTEQGDSAMYLCASSLGAGVETQYFGPGTRLLVL.

This clone appeared once. This sequence joins TRBV5-4 and TRBJ2-3; tentative D call: TRBD2 (5 bases). The ends were cut back, 1 base at V and 5 bases at J, with 11 bases in the middle. Germline assignment: CDR1 SGHNT and CDR2 YYREEE (reference sequence). The CDR3 loop spans 14 amino acids. CDR3 sequence: CASSLSRDGDTQYF. CDR3 sequence (DNA): TGTGCCAGCAGCTTGTCGAGGGATGGAGATACGCAGTATTTT.

This chain links TRBV5-1 with TRBJ2-5, with 9 bases aligning to TRBD1. CDR3 length equals 14 residues. Germline CDR1 is SGHRS and CDR2 is YFSETQ. V was pared by 2 bases and J by 4 bases, with 3 bases of the junction left unmatched. This chain's CDR3 is CASSLTGGAETQYF. DNA for the CDR3: TGCGCCAGCAGCTTAACAGGGGGCGCAGAGACCCAGTACTTC. The variable domain in full, with the rest retrieved from reference TRBV5-1 and TRBJ2-5, is KAGVTQTPRYLIKTRGQQVTLSCSPISGHRSVSWYQQTPGQGLQFLFEYFSETQRNKGNFPGRFSGRQFSNSRSEMNVSTLELGDSALYLCASSLTGGAETQYFGPGTRLLVL.

The genes are TRBV5-4 and TRBJ1-6; maybe TRBD1 (6 bases). Deletions cut 1 base from V and 3 bases from J, with 11 bases between. CDR1 and CDR2 from the germline V gene are SGHNT and YYREEE (reference sequence). The CDR3 extends over 16 amino acids. CDR3 in amino acids: CASSLSGDRYNSPLHF. DNA of the CDR3: TGTGCCAGCAGCTTGTCAGGGGATCGCTATAATTCACCCCTCCACTTT. The whole variable domain, filled in from reference TRBV5-4 and TRBJ1-6, reads ETGVTQSPTHLIKTRGQQVTLRCSSQSGHNTVSWYQQALGQGPQFIFQYYREEENGRGNFPPRFSGLQFPNYSSELNVNALELDDSALYLCASSLSGDRYNSPLHFGNGTRLTVT.

The count of this clone is one. The rearrangement uses TRBV27 and TRBJ2-5; D possibly corresponds to TRBD1 (6 bases). From germline, CDR1 is MNHEY and CDR2 SMNVEV (reference sequence). Deletions cut 5 bases from V and 2 bases from J, with 12 bases between. This CDR3 has 14 amino acids. CDR3: CASSPLDRQETQYF. CDR3 nucleotide sequence: TGTGCCAGCAGTCCGCTGGACAGACAAGAGACCCAGTACTTC.

V and J are TRBV6-5 and TRBJ2-5; 9 bases are a match to TRBD2. Trimming at V came to 0 bases and at J to 5 bases, leaving 7 bases not matched to a gene. The germline V gene encodes CDR1 MNHEY and CDR2 SVGAGI. The CDR3 covers 16 residues. In DNA, the CDR3 is TGTGCCAGCAGTTACTCGCGGGGGGGGGCTGAGGAGACCCAGTACTTC. Amino acids: CASSYSRGGAEETQYF.

This clone was picked up one time. This chain links TRBV2 with TRBJ2-2; possibly TRBD1 for D (5 bases). The CDR3 totals 13 residues. V lost 9 bases and J lost 6, with 14 bases in between. Per the germline V gene, CDR1 is SNHLY and CDR2 is FYNNEI. The CDR3 loop reads CASALGVAGELFF. CDR3 nucleotides: TGTGCCAGTGCCTTAGGGGTCGCCGGGGAGCTGTTTTTT.

This chain uses TRBV7-8 with TRBJ1-6, with D possibly TRBD1 on 5 matching bases. V lost 4 bases to trimming and J lost 7 bases, with 14 bases between them. The CDR3 spans 15 residues. The germline CDR1 and CDR2 sequences are SGHVS and FQNEAQ. The CDR3 spells CASSSLGHLNSPLHF. The CDR3 nucleotides are TGTGCCAGCAGCTCGCTAGGACATTTGAATTCACCCCTCCACTTT.

The rearrangement uses TRBV19 and TRBJ1-1; a weak D match, TRBD1 (5 bases). Trimming pared 1 base from V and 10 bases from J, leaving 10 bases between. This CDR3 has 12 amino acids. The germline V gene encodes CDR1 LNHDA and CDR2 SQIVND (reference sequence). CDR3 nucleotides: TGTGCCAGTAGTATAGGGGGCGGCACAGCTTTCTTT. It yields the protein CASSIGGGTAFF.

The chain is built from TRBV28 and TRBJ1-4; D perhaps matches TRBD1 (5 bases). Trimming stripped 3 bases from V and 2 bases from J, with 13 bases between. Germline values: CDR1 MDHEN, CDR2 SYDVKM. The CDR3 runs to 16 residues. This CDR3 is CASSLGGAKTNEKLFF. In DNA form, the CDR3 reads TGTGCCAGCAGTTTGGGAGGGGCGAAGACTAATGAAAAACTGTTTTTT.

The rearrangement joins TRBV28 to TRBJ2-7, with a weak D call TRBD1 (5 bases). The CDR3 covers 13 residues. V shed 2 bases and J shed 4 bases, with 9 bases lying between them. Germline CDR1 is MDHEN and CDR2 is SYDVKM. The CDR3 loop reads CASSLQTAYEQYF. CDR3 nucleotide sequence: TGTGCCAGCAGTTTACAGACAGCTTACGAGCAGTACTTC. The whole variable domain, filled in from reference TRBV28 and TRBJ2-7, reads DVKVTQSSRYLVKRTGEKVFLECVQDMDHENMFWYRQDPGLGLRLIYFSYDVKMKEKGDIPEGYSVSREKKERFSLILESASTNQTSMYLCASSLQTAYEQYFGPGTRLTVT.

The chain is built from TRBV5-1 and TRBJ2-7; tentatively, D is TRBD1 (6 bases). Germline V gives CDR1 SGHRS, CDR2 YFSETQ. The CDR3 contains 12 residues. Trimming left V 3 bases short and J 6 bases short, with 10 bases between. CDR3: CASSSTGREQYF. The CDR3 coding sequence is TGCGCCAGCAGCTCCACAGGGCGCGAGCAGTACTTC.

V usage is TRBV27 and J usage is TRBJ2-7; 12 bases match TRBD2. Germline V gene lookup returns CDR1 MNHEY and CDR2 SMNVEV (reference sequence). The V gene end was trimmed by 8 bases and the J gene end by 4 bases; junction bases not matched to a gene: 3. The CDR3 loop spans 13 amino acids. Written as DNA, the CDR3 is TGTGCCAGCTCTAGCGGGGGGGGGTACGAGCAGTACTTC. This sequence encodes CASSSGGGYEQYF.

This clone was seen a few times. In nucleotides, the CDR3 is TGCGCCAGCAGCCACGTCCCGGGACAGGGTTACTACACCTTC. Protein product: CASSHVPGQGYYTF. The chain carries TRBV4-3 and TRBJ1-2; 9 nucleotides align to TRBD1. The germline gives CDR1 LGHNA, CDR2 YSLEER. After removal of 3 bases from V and 10 bases from J, the junction contained 9 bases not matched to a gene. This CDR3 spans 14 amino acids.

The rearrangement links TRBV7-9 to TRBJ1-1, with D possibly TRBD1 on 5 matching bases. In germline, CDR1 is SEHNR, CDR2 FQNEAQ (reference sequence). This CDR3 is built from 13 residues. The V end was cut by 3 bases, the J end by 5 bases, with 10 bases between. In DNA form, the CDR3 reads TGTGCCAGCAGCTTGTCCAGGGCGACTGAAGCTTTCTTT. Amino acid sequence: CASSLSRATEAFF.

This chain connects TRBV2 to TRBJ2-2; the D gene is possibly TRBD1 (6 bases). The CDR3 is 15 amino acids. Per germline, CDR1 SNHLY and CDR2 FYNNEI. The germline V and J ends were trimmed by 8 bases and 0 bases, with 13 bases remaining between them. The CDR3 DNA sequence: TGTGCCAGCGCCCGGACAGAGTCGAACACCGGGGAGCTGTTTTTT. This sequence encodes CASARTESNTGELFF.

V gene TRBV19 combines with J gene TRBJ2-2, with D perhaps matching TRBD2 (5 bases). Trimming pared 3 bases from V and 6 bases from J, leaving 14 bases between. Germline assignment: CDR1 LNHDA and CDR2 SQIVND (reference sequence). CDR3 length: 15 amino acids. CDR3 sequence: CASSIPGSSAGELFF. DNA of the CDR3: TGTGCCAGTAGTATTCCTGGGAGTTCCGCCGGGGAGCTGTTTTTT.

CDR3 residues: CASRPATVPQETQYF. The CDR3 coding sequence is TGTGCCAGCAGACCCGCGACAGTGCCCCAAGAGACCCAGTACTTC. This sequence joins TRBV5-4 and TRBJ2-5, with a tentative D call TRBD1 (5 bases). From germline, CDR1 is SGHNT and CDR2 YYREEE (reference sequence). The ends were cut back, 5 bases at V and 1 base at J, with 15 bases in the middle. The CDR3 covers 15 residues.